These 25 T cell receptor beta chains were all obtained from the same sample, sequenced in a study of beta chain features in type 1 diabetes. Study-level results: A moderate, significant TCRB CDR3 shortening appeared in type 1 diabetes across four CD4+ subsets.

Isolated RNA was reverse transcribed in full, so expressed TCRB transcripts were sequenced. TCRdb's copy holds only in-frame clones and misses some; the assay was immunoSEQ multiplex PCR. The sample lists some 290,000 clones, 14% occurring once. For these receptors, no antigen is known. The sample consisted of naive CD4+ T cells from blood. These TCRs come from a man aged 30-40 years with type 1 diabetes.

The genes are TRBV18 and TRBJ1-2, with a weak D call TRBD1 (5 bases). This CDR3 comprises 13 residues. Germline V lookup: CDR1 KGHSH, CDR2 LQKENI. Trimming pared 3 bases from V and 2 bases from J, leaving 7 bases between. CDR3 region: CASSPTVNYGYTF. The CDR3 nucleotides are TGTGCCAGCTCACCGACAGTGAACTATGGCTACACCTTC.

This clone was observed a few times. CDR3 nucleotide sequence: TGCAGTGCTAGGGTCGGGTACGAGCAGTACTTC. This sequence encodes CSARVGYEQYF. The chain links TRBV20-1 to TRBJ2-7; D ambiguous. This CDR3 region has 11 residues. The V gene lost 3 bases and the J gene lost 4 bases, with 7 bases spanning the gap. CDR1 and CDR2 (germline): DFQATT, SNEGSKA (reference sequence).

This clone was detected a few times. The rearrangement uses TRBV7-9 and TRBJ1-4, with a weak D call TRBD1 (5 bases). CDR1 and CDR2 from the germline V gene are SEHNR and FQNEAQ (reference sequence). The V end lost 2 bases, the J end lost 3 bases, and 10 bases lay between the germline ends. There are 15 residues in the CDR3. The chain's CDR3 is CASSLQGYPNEKLFF. In DNA form, the CDR3 reads TGTGCCAGCAGCTTACAGGGTTATCCTAATGAAAAACTGTTTTTT. Supplemented by reference TRBV7-9 and TRBJ1-4, the full variable domain reads DTGVSQNPRHKITKRGQNVTFRCDPISEHNRLYWYRQTLGQGPEFLTYFQNEAQLEKSRLLSDRFSAERPKGSFSTLEIQRTEQGDSAMYLCASSLQGYPNEKLFFGSGTQLSVL.

A few counts support this clone. The chain is built from TRBV9 and TRBJ2-5, with unresolved D. CDR1 is SGDLS and CDR2 is YYNGEE in the germline V gene. Deletions cut 0 bases from V and 5 bases from J, with 14 bases between. The length of the CDR3 is 15 residues. CDR3: CASSVEASYGETQYF. The CDR3 DNA follows: TGTGCCAGCAGCGTAGAAGCGTCCTACGGGGAGACCCAGTACTTC.

This clone was seen only a few times. The chain is built from TRBV30 and TRBJ1-1, with D maybe TRBD1 (5 bases). CDR3 size: 13 residues. Germline lookup yields CDR1 GTSNPN and CDR2 SVGIG (reference sequence). Trimming took off 4 bases at V and 5 bases at J, with 14 bases between the two ends. CDR3 sequence: CAWTRWGQTEAFF. In nucleotides, the CDR3 is TGTGCCTGGACTAGGTGGGGCCAAACTGAAGCTTTCTTT.

This clone was seen more than once but under ten times. This sequence joins TRBV5-1 and TRBJ1-2, with 7 bases lining up with TRBD1. Germline CDR1 SGHRS, CDR2 YFSETQ. Trimming took 2 bases from V and 12 from J; bases not matched to a gene: 13. This CDR3 has 14 residues. The CDR3 is CASSLSGQTTGDTF. In DNA, the CDR3 is TGCGCCAGCAGCTTATCGGGACAGACGACGGGAGACACCTTC.

This clone was counted only a few times. The chain joins TRBV5-1 to TRBJ2-2; possibly TRBD1 for D (5 bases). The V and J ends lost 0 bases and 10 bases respectively, with 10 bases between them. Germline V lookup: CDR1 SGHRS, CDR2 YFSETQ. The CDR3 sequence is 13 residues long. CDR3 nucleotide sequence: TGCGCCAGCAGCTTGGAGGGGTTGGAGGAGCTGTTTTTT. This encodes CASSLEGLEELFF. Looking up the rest from reference TRBV5-1 and TRBJ2-2 gives the full variable domain: KAGVTQTPRYLIKTRGQQVTLSCSPISGHRSVSWYQQTPGQGLQFLFEYFSETQRNKGNFPGRFSGRQFSNSRSEMNVSTLELGDSALYLCASSLEGLEELFFGEGSRLTVL.

The chain couples TRBV2 to TRBJ2-3; the D gene is possibly TRBD2 (5 bases). Trimming took 7 bases from V and 2 from J, leaving 16 bases between them. Looked up from germline, CDR1 is SNHLY and CDR2 is FYNNEI. The CDR3 totals 15 residues. The CDR3 reads CASTERYRLTDTQYF. The CDR3 DNA reads TGTGCCAGCACCGAGCGGTATCGGCTCACAGATACGCAGTATTTT. The variable domain in full, with the rest retrieved from reference TRBV2 and TRBJ2-3, is EPEVTQTPSHQVTQMGQEVILRCVPISNHLYFYWYRQILGQKVEFLVSFYNNEISEKSEIFDDQFSVERPDGSNFTLKIRSTKLEDSAMYFCASTERYRLTDTQYFGPGTRLTVL.

This clone was picked up a small number of times. V is TRBV7-7 and J is TRBJ2-2; a weak D match, TRBD1 (5 bases). Germline loops: CDR1 SSHAT, CDR2 FNYEAQ (reference sequence). The CDR3 has 13 residues. Deletions cut 5 bases from V and 7 bases from J, with 11 bases between. For the CDR3, the DNA is TGTGCCAGCAGCCGACAGCCAGACGGGGAGCTGTTTTTT. This encodes CASSRQPDGELFF. Full variable domain (missing parts from reference TRBV7-7 and TRBJ2-2): GAGVSQSPRYKVTKRGQDVTLRCDPISSHATLYWYQQALGQGPEFLTYFNYEAQPDKSGLPSDRFSAERPEGSISTLTIQRTEQRDSAMYRCASSRQPDGELFFGEGSRLTVL.

This clone was detected a few times. The gene calls are TRBV5-1 and TRBJ2-1; unclear D gene. Germline loops: CDR1 SGHRS, CDR2 YFSETQ. The CDR3 sequence is 16 residues long. The V end was cut by 0 bases, the J end by 9 bases, with 19 bases between. DNA of the CDR3: TGCGCCAGCAGCTTGGTTCCGGCGAGCCGTCCGGGTGAGCAGTTCTTC. Translated: CASSLVPASRPGEQFF.

For this clone: An end of the junction differs from the germline gene, which may be a read error. This sequence joins TRBV10-3 and TRBJ2-7, with a weak D call TRBD2 (6 bases). The CDR3 consists of 12 residues. CDR1 ENHRY and CDR2 SYGVKD come from the germline V gene. The DNA for the CDR3 is TGCGCGTTCGGGAGCGGAGATCTCGAGCAGTACTTC. Protein product: CAFGSGDLEQYF.

This chain links TRBV29-1 with TRBJ2-5, with 12 bases lining up with TRBD2. CDR1 SQVTM and CDR2 ANQGSEA come from the germline V gene. V shed 2 bases and J 6 bases; nucleotides not matched to a gene: 10. The CDR3 sequence is 16 residues long. CDR3 sequence (DNA): TGCAGCGTTGAACCAACCCGACTAGCGGGAGTGAAGACCCAGTACTTC. It specifies CSVEPTRLAGVKTQYF.

This clone was seen more than once but under ten times. The chain joins TRBV7-6 to TRBJ1-1; no clear D gene. The germline CDR1 and CDR2 sequences are SGHVS and FNYEAQ. The V gene lost 5 bases and the J gene lost 5 bases, with 12 bases spanning the gap. This CDR3 spans 13 amino acids. The CDR3: CASSRVAGTEAFF. CDR3 in DNA: TGTGCCAGCAGCCGGGTCGCGGGGACTGAAGCTTTCTTT.

The J gene is TRBJ1-1, the V gene TRBV5-1; D is perhaps TRBD1 (5 bases). Germline V gene data show CDR1 as SGHRS and CDR2 as YFSETQ. CDR3 length: 13 amino acids. V lost 3 bases, J lost 0 bases, and 6 bases lay in between. The CDR3 loop reads CASSSDMNTEAFF. DNA for the CDR3: TGCGCCAGCAGCTCGGACATGAACACTGAAGCTTTCTTT. The variable domain in full, completed from reference TRBV5-1 and TRBJ1-1, reads KAGVTQTPRYLIKTRGQQVTLSCSPISGHRSVSWYQQTPGQGLQFLFEYFSETQRNKGNFPGRFSGRQFSNSRSEMNVSTLELGDSALYLCASSSDMNTEAFFGQGTRLTVV.

This chain joins TRBV9 and TRBJ2-1; 10 nucleotides agree with TRBD2. The germline V gene has CDR1 SGDLS and CDR2 YYNGEE. Germline trimming cut 0 bases from V and 9 bases from J; bases unmatched to any gene: 6. This CDR3 comprises 15 residues. CDR3 region: CASSVGAGGMFEQFF. The DNA for the CDR3 is TGTGCCAGCAGCGTAGGAGCGGGAGGGATGTTTGAGCAGTTCTTC.

This clone has just a few counts. The rearrangement uses TRBV9 and TRBJ1-3, with D tentatively TRBD1 (6 bases). Germline V gene sequence: CDR1 SGDLS, CDR2 YYNGEE. The CDR3 sequence is 14 residues long. V lost 4 bases to trimming and J lost 2 bases, with 10 bases between them. The CDR3 sequence is CASSPGTTGNTIYF. In DNA form, the CDR3 reads TGTGCCAGCAGCCCCGGGACAACTGGAAACACCATATATTTT.

V gene TRBV9 combines with J gene TRBJ2-7; 11 nucleotides agree with TRBD2. Germline-derived CDR1 and CDR2 are SGDLS and YYNGEE. V shed 3 bases, J shed 4 bases, and the junction held 9 bases outside the gene matches. This CDR3 spans 16 amino acids. The CDR3 here is CASSATTGTSGYEQYF. In nucleotides, the CDR3 is TGTGCCAGCAGCGCTACAACCGGGACTAGCGGTTACGAGCAGTACTTC.

V and J are TRBV28 and TRBJ2-5; tentatively, D is TRBD2 (6 bases). Between the trimmed V and J ends, which lost 5 bases and 5 bases, there was a span of 18 bases. CDR1 is MDHEN and CDR2 is SYDVKM in the germline V gene. The CDR3 is 15 amino acids. CDR3 loop: CASSTPPGAGETQYF. CDR3 coding DNA: TGTGCCAGCAGTACTCCGCCGGGAGCTGGGGAGACCCAGTACTTC.

In this sample, this clone turned up a few times. The CDR3 DNA sequence: TGCGCCAGCAGCCTGGGGGCTAGCGACGGCTACACCTTC. Translation: CASSLGASDGYTF. The rearrangement joins TRBV5-1 to TRBJ1-2, with a weak D call TRBD1 (6 bases). Germline V gene sequence: CDR1 SGHRS, CDR2 YFSETQ. Trimming removed 4 bases at V and 8 bases at J, with 15 bases between. The CDR3 loop spans 13 amino acids.

In this sample, this clone turned up a few times. This chain links TRBV29-1 with TRBJ2-5, with 9 bases that match TRBD2. CDR3 size: 15 residues. Per the germline V gene, CDR1 is SQVTM and CDR2 is ANQGSEA. Trimming at V came to 4 bases and at J to 2 bases, leaving 8 bases not matched to a gene. DNA for the CDR3: TGCAGCGTTGGTCTGACTAGCGGAAGACAAGAGACCCAGTACTTC. This encodes CSVGLTSGRQETQYF.

This clone has more than one count but fewer than ten. The chain has TRBV9 and TRBJ2-7, with 7 nucleotides matching TRBD2. In germline, CDR1 is SGDLS, CDR2 YYNGEE. V lost 0 bases and J lost 3; bases outside the gene matches: 3. The CDR3 totals 14 residues. The CDR3 region has the DNA TGTGCCAGCAGCGTAGACGCGGGAGACTACGAGCAGTACTTC. Its protein is CASSVDAGDYEQYF.

The sample holds a few counts of this clone. The rearrangement uses TRBV6-6 and TRBJ2-3; 7 nucleotides agree with TRBD1. V shed 5 bases, J shed 4 bases, and the junction held 6 bases outside the gene matches. In germline, CDR1 is MNHNY, CDR2 SVGAGI (reference sequence). There are 14 residues in the CDR3. In DNA form, the CDR3 reads TGTGCCAGCAGTCTAGGACAGGTCCCAGATACGCAGTATTTT. Translated, it gives CASSLGQVPDTQYF.

This clone was seen a few times. J is TRBJ2-7 and V is TRBV10-3; 9 bases fit TRBD1. The CDR3 has 14 residues. In germline, CDR1 is ENHRY, CDR2 SYGVKD. V shed 6 bases, J shed 2 bases, and the junction held 5 bases outside the gene matches. The CDR3 sequence: CAIRATGGTYEQYF. CDR3 DNA sequence: TGTGCCATCAGGGCGACAGGGGGAACCTACGAGCAGTACTTC.

This rearrangement joins TRBV30 to TRBJ2-3; 10 bases are a match to TRBD2. This CDR3 is built from 13 residues. The germline V gene encodes CDR1 GTSNPN and CDR2 SVGIG (reference sequence). The DNA for the CDR3 is TGTGTCCGGACTAGCGGCCACACAGATACGCAGTATTTT. It is translated as CVRTSGHTDTQYF.

This clone occurred a few times. V gene TRBV18 combines with J gene TRBJ2-4; the D gene is possibly TRBD1 (5 bases). The CDR3 has 15 residues. Germline assignment: CDR1 KGHSH and CDR2 LQKENI. V lost 3 bases and J 0 bases, leaving 9 bases between the germline ends. The CDR3 region is CASSPDRLAKNIQYF. The CDR3 DNA reads as TGTGCCAGCTCACCCGACAGACTAGCCAAAAACATTCAGTACTTC.